A selection of T cell receptor beta chains follows, all from one sample in a study of cytomegalovirus exposure and HLA in healthy donors. The data were produced by immunoSEQ multiplex PCR, yet TCRdb's version contains in-frame clones alone and is incomplete. The repertoire holds about 150,000 clones, with 73% as singletons. Sequencing was done on a sample of PBMCs. The receptors were sampled from a woman aged 18-29 years in good health and CMV-seropositive. CDR3s include the opening cysteine and the closing phenylalanine or tryptophan. A D gene is named only where the DNA matches it firmly. Clone size appears in some rows only: once, few, many, or a class for an expanded clone.

clone size: .
V gene: TRBV19
J gene: TRBJ2-5
D gene: TRBD2
CDR3 DNA: TGTGCCAGTAGTAATCTAGCGGGGGGGCAAGAGACCCAGTACTTC
CDR3 protein: CASSNLAGGQETQYF

clone size: .
V gene: TRBV9
J gene: TRBJ1-4
D gene: .
CDR3 DNA: TGTGCCAGCAGCCCTGACCCCAGAACAGGAGAAAAACTGTTTTTT
CDR3 protein: CASSPDPRTGEKLFF

clone size: .
V gene: TRBV5-1
J gene: TRBJ2-3
D gene: TRBD2
CDR3 DNA: TGCGCCAGCAGTTCCGGGAGGTTGGGGGGCACAGATACGCAGTATTTT
CDR3 protein: CASSSGRLGGTDTQYF

clone size: .
V gene: TRBV4-3
J gene: TRBJ1-5
D gene: .
CDR3 DNA: TGCGCCAGCAGCCTCGACAGGTCGAGCAATCAGCCCCAGCATTTT
CDR3 protein: CASSLDRSSNQPQHF

clone size: few
V gene: TRBV30
J gene: TRBJ2-6
D gene: TRBD1
CDR3 DNA: TGTGCCTGGAGTGTACAAGGTTACAGGGGCCGGCTCTCTGGGGCCAACGTCCTGACTTTC
CDR3 protein: CAWSVQGYRGRLSGANVLTF

clone size: .
V gene: TRBV6-5
J gene: TRBJ1-4
D gene: .
CDR3 DNA: TGTGCCAGCAGTCCCCAATCGGGGGGCGTCGAAAAACTGTTTTTT
CDR3 protein: CASSPQSGGVEKLFF

clone size: .
V gene: TRBV4-2
J gene: TRBJ2-7
D gene: .
CDR3 DNA: TGTGCCAGCAGCCAAGATTCCGGGACACCCTCCTACGAGCAGTACTTC
CDR3 protein: CASSQDSGTPSYEQYF

clone size: .
V gene: TRBV11-2
J gene: TRBJ2-3
D gene: .
CDR3 DNA: TGTGCCAGCAGCCCAGACAGGTCAGATACGCAGTATTTT
CDR3 protein: CASSPDRSDTQYF

clone size: few
V gene: TRBV19
J gene: TRBJ1-4
D gene: .
CDR3 DNA: TGTGCCAGTAGTCAAAACCCACGGGCAACTAATGAAAAACTGTTTTTT
CDR3 protein: CASSQNPRATNEKLFF

clone size: many
V gene: TRBV4-2
J gene: TRBJ2-2
D gene: TRBD2
CDR3 DNA: TGTGCCAGCAGCCAACCACCACTGGGACTAGCGGGACGAGACCTTAACACCGGGGAGCTGTTTTTT
CDR3 protein: CASSQPPLGLAGRDLNTGELFF

clone size: .
V gene: TRBV10-3
J gene: TRBJ1-6
D gene: .
CDR3 DNA: TGTGCCATCAGTGAAGCGGGCTTCAATTCACCCCTCCACTTT
CDR3 protein: CAISEAGFNSPLHF

clone size: .
V gene: TRBV29-1
J gene: TRBJ1-2
D gene: .
CDR3 DNA: TGCAGCGTTGAAGAAGAGGGGGTGAACTATGGCTACACCTTC
CDR3 protein: CSVEEEGVNYGYTF

clone size: .
V gene: TRBV11-1
J gene: TRBJ2-3
D gene: TRBD2
CDR3 DNA: TGTGCCAGCAGCTTTCTAGTAGCGGGCGGCACAGATACGCAGTATTTT
CDR3 protein: CASSFLVAGGTDTQYF

clone size: .
V gene: TRBV6-1
J gene: TRBJ2-7
D gene: .
CDR3 DNA: TGTGCCAGCAGCGCAATTACAGGGAACCCTACGGAGCAGTACTTC
CDR3 protein: CASSAITGNPTEQYF

clone size: .
V gene: TRBV18
J gene: TRBJ2-7
D gene: .
CDR3 DNA: TGTGCCAGCTCACCACTACGGGGGGCGAGTTACGAGCAGTACTTC
CDR3 protein: CASSPLRGASYEQYF

clone size: .
V gene: TRBV5-1
J gene: TRBJ2-7
D gene: .
CDR3 DNA: TGCGCCAGCAGCCTATCATCGACAGGATTCTACGAGCAGTACTTC
CDR3 protein: CASSLSSTGFYEQYF

clone size: .
V gene: TRBV7-9
J gene: TRBJ2-7
D gene: .
CDR3 DNA: TGTGCGGCAGGGGAAAGGGGACCCTACGAGCAGTACTTC
CDR3 protein: CAAGERGPYEQYF

clone size: once
V gene: TRBV5-6
J gene: TRBJ1-1
D gene: .
CDR3 DNA: TGTGCCAGCAGCTTGGGAGACAAAAACACTGAAGCTTTCTTT
CDR3 protein: CASSLGDKNTEAFF